Below, 17 T cell receptor beta chains from the same sample are listed, as sequenced in a study of control samples from healthy donors and cancer patients. Assay: immunoSEQ multiplex PCR; the TCRdb copy retains only in-frame clones and omits some. The sample has 140,000 or so clones, 89% seen once. Sequenced sample: blood. The receptors shown here come from a man aged 30 to 45 in good health.

The chain combines TRBV6-2 or TRBV6-3 with TRBJ2-7; the D gene could be TRBD1 or TRBD2 (5 bases each). Trimming shortened V by 6 bases and J by 3 bases, and 15 bases separated the two germline ends. The germline V gene has CDR1 MNHEY and CDR2 SVGEGT. The CDR3 loop spans 14 amino acids. The CDR3 region has the DNA TGTGCCAGCAGCCCTCAGGGACGGCTCTACGAGCAGTACTTC. It encodes CASSPQGRLYEQYF.

This clone came up once. The chain uses TRBV23-1 and TRBJ1-4; no reliable D call. Being an ORF, TRBV23-1 has a function that is uncertain. The CDR3 covers 17 residues. The V and J ends lost 5 bases and 8 bases respectively, with 24 bases between them. The CDR3 sequence: CASSFRSPAFYQEKLFF. The CDR3 DNA follows: TGCGCCAGCAGTTTCCGGTCCCCCGCGTTCTACCAGGAAAAACTGTTTTTT.

The rearrangement uses TRBV5-4 and TRBJ2-2, with D hard to call. The CDR3 consists of 16 residues. With 4 bases removed from V and 0 bases from J, the gap between germline ends came to 13 bases. Germline CDR1 reads SGHNT; CDR2 reads YYREEE (reference sequence). CDR3 in DNA: TGTGCCAGCAGCCCGTCCGGTGGACCGAACACCGGGGAGCTGTTTTTT. The encoded protein is CASSPSGGPNTGELFF.

Here the CDR3 reads CASSERRASNQPQHF. Here the CDR3 DNA reads TGTGCCAGCAGTGAACGGAGGGCAAGCAATCAGCCCCAGCATTTT. This chain connects TRBV6-1 to TRBJ1-5, with D unclear. V lost 2 bases to trimming and J lost 1 base, with 9 bases between them. The CDR3 extends over 15 amino acids. Per the germline V gene, CDR1 is MNHNS and CDR2 is SASEGT.

This chain joins TRBV3-1 (or the pseudogene TRBV3-2) and TRBJ2-7; 9 bases map to TRBD1. Germline V gene sequence: CDR1 LGHDT, CDR2 YNNKEL (reference sequence). CDR3 length: 15 residues. J gave up 4 bases and V 4 bases, and 8 bases lay outside the gene matches. For the CDR3, the DNA is TGTGCCAGCAGCCTTCTCCGGGGACAGGGTTACGAGCAGTACTTC. It is translated as CASSLLRGQGYEQYF.

The chain uses TRBV5-6 and TRBJ1-2; weak D call: TRBD1 (5 bases). V was clipped by 3 bases and J by 6 bases, with 12 bases between them. Germline V CDR1 and CDR2: SGHDT, YYEEEE. The CDR3 extends over 13 amino acids. The CDR3 is CASSSSGADGYTF. The CDR3 bases are TGTGCCAGCAGCTCCAGCGGGGCCGATGGCTACACCTTC.

The chain recombines TRBV5-8 with TRBJ1-5; a possible D gene is TRBD1 (5 bases). CDR1 is SGHTS, CDR2 YDEGEE, per germline. V gave up 3 bases and J gave up 0 bases, with 19 bases separating them. CDR3 length: 18 residues. The CDR3 DNA reads as TGTGCCAGCAGCTCGGGTGTTTGGGGGTGGGATAGCAATCAGCCCCAGCATTTT. Amino acid sequence: CASSSGVWGWDSNQPQHF.

V usage is TRBV5-8 and J usage is TRBJ2-7, with D tentatively TRBD2 (5 bases). V was cut by 7 bases and J by 6 bases, with 20 bases left in between. The CDR3 extends over 14 amino acids. The V gene's germline CDR1 is SGHTS and CDR2 YDEGEE. CDR3 loop: CASRQALARSEQYF. For the CDR3, the DNA is TGTGCCAGCCGTCAAGCCCTAGCTAGATCCGAGCAGTACTTC.

About this clone itself: An end of the junction does not agree with germline; a read error may underlie this. The chain recombines TRBV19 with TRBJ2-7; D uncertain. There are 13 residues in the CDR3. Germline V CDR1 and CDR2: LNHDA, SQIVND (reference sequence). CDR3 region: CASRMGPSYEQYF. DNA for the CDR3: TGTGCCAGTCGTATGGGCCCCTCCTACGAGCAGTACTTC.

V gene TRBV9 combines with J gene TRBJ1-1; D not certain. CDR1 and CDR2 from the germline V gene are SGDLS and YYNGEE. The CDR3 runs to 13 residues. The V gene lost 0 bases and the J gene lost 7 bases, with 10 bases spanning the gap. In DNA, the CDR3 is TGTGCCAGCAGCGTAGGCCCTCGAGGTGAAGCTTTCTTT. It codes for CASSVGPRGEAFF.

This clone was found a few times. The chain combines TRBV5-1 with TRBJ2-2, with a tentative D call TRBD2 (6 bases). The ends were cut back, 0 bases at V and 0 bases at J, with 15 bases in the middle. Germline V gene lookup returns CDR1 SGHRS and CDR2 YFSETQ. This CDR3 contains 18 residues. CDR3 in DNA: TGCGCCAGCAGCTTGGCCTCCGCGGGAAGACCGAACACCGGGGAGCTGTTTTTT. It codes for CASSLASAGRPNTGELFF.

This chain connects TRBV27 to TRBJ2-7; no reliable D call. CDR1 is MNHEY, CDR2 SMNVEV, per germline (reference sequence). This CDR3 has 13 residues. V lost 4 bases and J lost 4, with 11 bases in between. The CDR3 is CASSSSHLYEQYF. CDR3 DNA: TGTGCCAGCAGTTCCTCCCACCTGTACGAGCAGTACTTC.

The chain employs TRBV18 and TRBJ2-1; D is unclear. Germline CDR1 is KGHSH and CDR2 is LQKENI. The CDR3 has 13 amino acids. Trimming removed 4 bases from V and 0 bases from J, with 4 bases in between. The CDR3 protein is CASSLSSYNEQFF. The CDR3 DNA reads as TGTGCCAGCTCACTAAGCTCCTACAATGAGCAGTTCTTC.

The rearrangement joins TRBV19 to TRBJ1-1; 9 nucleotides line up with TRBD1. The CDR3 is 14 residues long. CDR1 is LNHDA and CDR2 is SQIVND in the germline V gene (reference sequence). J lost 5 bases, V lost 5 bases, and 6 bases had no gene match. The CDR3 nucleotides are TGTGCCAGTAGTCCAGGACAGGGGACGACTGAAGCTTTCTTT. Translating it yields CASSPGQGTTEAFF.

The rearrangement joins TRBV27 to TRBJ1-1, with 7 bases that match TRBD1. V was clipped by 2 bases and J by 3 bases; unmatched bases: 18. Germline V lookup: CDR1 MNHEY, CDR2 SMNVEV (reference sequence). CDR3 length: 19 amino acids. The DNA of the CDR3 is TGTGCCAGCAGTTTAAGCTTCGGGGTGAGGGGGCGCGGGGACACTGAAGCTTTCTTT. Protein product: CASSLSFGVRGRGDTEAFF.

The CDR3 sequence: CSARTASGYTF. CDR3 sequence (DNA): TGCAGCGCCCGAACGGCTAGTGGCTACACCTTC. The chain has TRBV29-1 and TRBJ1-2; D gene ambiguous. CDR3 length equals 11 residues. CDR1 and CDR2 (germline): SQVTM, ANQGSEA. V shed 7 bases and J shed 7 bases, with 13 bases lying between them.

The rearrangement joins TRBV5-6 to TRBJ2-7, with a possible D match to TRBD2 (6 bases). CDR3 length: 14 amino acids. Germline values: CDR1 SGHDT, CDR2 YYEEEE. V lost 5 bases and J lost 4, with 16 bases in between. The CDR3: CASRRTGDPYEQYF. In DNA form, the CDR3 reads TGTGCCAGCAGGCGGACGGGGGATCCTTACGAGCAGTACTTC.